These 15 T cell receptor beta chains were all obtained from the same sample, sequenced in a study of CD8 T cells in Susac syndrome. Reverse transcription of about 0.5 to 1 ug RNA used random hexamers. TCRdb re-analysed the immunoSEQ multiplex PCR reads in MiXCR, keeping a single row per CDR3 protein. This sample yields roughly 50,000 distinct CDR3 sequences, of which over 90% are seen a single time; around 0.45% belongs to the top ten. Sequenced sample: CD8+ T cells from PBMCs. These receptors were obtained from a human donor in good health.

In this sample, this clonotype turned up a few times. The chain is built from TRBV5-1 and TRBJ2-1; 8 bases are a match to TRBD2. Germline CDR1 SGHRS, CDR2 YFSETQ. CDR3 size: 16 residues. The J segment lost 2 bases and the V segment lost 6 bases, leaving 10 bases of the junction unmatched. The chain's CDR3 is CASTLPGGGPYNEQFF. CDR3 sequence (DNA): TGCGCCAGCACCCTACCCGGGGGGGGACCCTACAATGAGCAGTTCTTC.

The CDR3 sequence: CSVAGQGDGYTF. Here the CDR3 DNA reads TGCAGCGTTGCCGGCCAGGGGGATGGCTACACCTTC. The chain links TRBV29-1 to TRBJ1-2; 7 bases fit TRBD1. The CDR3 runs 12 residues. The V segment lost 4 bases and the J segment 6 bases; nucleotides outside the gene matches: 5. Germline V gene sequence: CDR1 SQVTM, CDR2 ANQGSEA.

The rearrangement links TRBV7-9 to TRBJ1-1; 9 bases map to TRBD1. After removal of 8 bases from V and 0 bases from J, the junction contained 16 bases not matched to a gene. The CDR3 length is 18 residues. Germline V gene lookup returns CDR1 SEHNR and CDR2 FQNEAQ (reference sequence). The CDR3 coding sequence is TGTGCCAGCTCGCGCCGGGACAGGGAAACGCAAATGAACACTGAAGCTTTCTTT. Translating gives CASSRRDRETQMNTEAFF. The variable domain in full, completed from reference TRBV7-9 and TRBJ1-1, reads DTGVSQNPRHKITKRGQNVTFRCDPISEHNRLYWYRQTLGQGPEFLTYFQNEAQLEKSRLLSDRFSAERPKGSFSTLEIQRTEQGDSAMYLCASSRRDRETQMNTEAFFGQGTRLTVV.

This chain uses TRBV4-1 with TRBJ2-7; 14 positions match TRBD2. CDR1 MGHRA and CDR2 YSYEKL come from the germline V gene. This CDR3 spans 15 amino acids. V lost 3 bases, J lost 9 bases, and 7 bases stayed unmatched. The CDR3 reads CASSQEGLAGAVQYF. The CDR3 DNA is TGCGCCAGCAGCCAGGAGGGACTAGCGGGAGCTGTGCAGTACTTC.

V is TRBV9 and J is TRBJ2-7; D is possibly TRBD2 (5 bases). The CDR3 contains 14 residues. V lost 0 bases and J 2 bases, leaving 9 bases between the germline ends. Germline CDR1 is SGDLS and CDR2 is YYNGEE. The CDR3 DNA reads TGTGCCAGCAGCGTAGGAGGGATTACCTACGAGCAGTACTTC. Amino acid sequence: CASSVGGITYEQYF.

This chain joins TRBV9 and TRBJ1-1; possibly TRBD1 for D (5 bases). The CDR3 spans 13 residues. CDR1 is SGDLS, CDR2 YYNGEE, per germline. Deletions cut 0 bases from V and 6 bases from J, with 9 bases between. The CDR3 DNA follows: TGTGCCAGCAGCGTAGGGGGGAGCGCTGAAGCTTTCTTT. Its protein is CASSVGGSAEAFF.

The chain uses TRBV5-6 and TRBJ2-7, with TRBD1 matching 11 bases. V gave up 3 bases and J gave up 3 bases; unmatched junction bases: 2. This CDR3 contains 14 residues. CDR1 SGHDT and CDR2 YYEEEE come from the germline V gene. Written as DNA, the CDR3 is TGTGCCAGCAGCTGGGGGACAGGGGGCTACGAGCAGTACTTC. It codes for CASSWGTGGYEQYF.

This clonotype has only a few counts. This rearrangement joins TRBV6-5 to TRBJ2-4; no clear D. V lost 0 bases and J lost 7, with 7 bases in between. This CDR3 comprises 13 residues. The germline CDR1 and CDR2 sequences are MNHEY and SVGAGI. The CDR3 bases are TGTGCCAGCAGTTACTCTGTGACTAACATTCAGTACTTC. Its protein is CASSYSVTNIQYF.

This clonotype appeared a single time. This chain uses TRBV2 with TRBJ2-1; weak D call: TRBD2 (6 bases). Trimming removed 11 bases from V and 5 bases from J, with 22 bases in between. The germline V gene encodes CDR1 SNHLY and CDR2 FYNNEI. This CDR3 contains 15 residues. CDR3: CADQGTGRSDNEQFF. The CDR3 DNA sequence: TGTGCCGACCAAGGGACCGGGAGAAGCGACAATGAGCAGTTCTTC.

CDR3 bases: TGTGCCTGGAGTTTGGTACAGGGAGCAGATACGCAGTATTTT. Its protein product is CAWSLVQGADTQYF. The rearrangement uses TRBV30 and TRBJ2-3, with D possibly matching TRBD1 (6 bases). V lost 2 bases, J lost 4 bases, and 13 bases lay in between. Germline V lookup: CDR1 GTSNPN, CDR2 SVGIG (reference sequence). This CDR3 has 14 residues.

The chain joins TRBV19 to TRBJ1-5, with 7 bases identical to TRBD1. Germline V lookup: CDR1 LNHDA, CDR2 SQIVND (reference sequence). V shed 6 bases and J 3 bases; nucleotides not matched to a gene: 11. The CDR3 spans 16 residues. CDR3 region: CASSLTGDATNQPQHF. CDR3 sequence (DNA): TGTGCCAGTAGCCTCACAGGGGACGCCACCAATCAGCCCCAGCATTTT.

This rearrangement joins TRBV27 to TRBJ2-1; D is possibly TRBD1 (5 bases). Deletions cut 6 bases from V and 8 bases from J, with 8 bases between. CDR1 and CDR2 from the germline V gene are MNHEY and SMNVEV (reference sequence). The CDR3 runs to 11 residues. The CDR3 protein is CASRGPDEQFF. The CDR3 DNA is TGTGCCAGCAGGGGGCCGGATGAGCAGTTCTTC.

This sequence joins TRBV7-2 and TRBJ2-3, with 7 bases aligning to TRBD2. The germline CDR1 and CDR2 sequences are SGHTA and FQGNSA. The CDR3 spans 15 residues. V trimming: 1 base; J trimming: 2 bases; junction bases outside the gene matches: 3. CDR3 residues: CASSLEGGVTDTQYF. CDR3 bases: TGTGCCAGCAGCTTAGAGGGAGGGGTCACAGATACGCAGTATTTT.

The chain combines TRBV27 with TRBJ2-7, with 7 nucleotides matching TRBD1. From germline, CDR1 is MNHEY and CDR2 SMNVEV (reference sequence). This CDR3 region has 15 residues. The V segment lost 6 bases and the J segment 5 bases; nucleotides outside the gene matches: 13. Written as DNA, the CDR3 is TGTGCCAGCAGGGCGAGACAGGGAGCCAGGAACGAGCAGTACTTC. The encoded protein is CASRARQGARNEQYF.

J is TRBJ1-5 and V is TRBV19, with D hard to call. Germline loops: CDR1 LNHDA, CDR2 SQIVND (reference sequence). This CDR3 contains 12 residues. Trimming pared 10 bases from V and 2 bases from J, leaving 9 bases between. The CDR3 DNA sequence: TGTGCCACCGGGTTAGGCAATCAGCCCCAGCATTTT. Translating it yields CATGLGNQPQHF.